The 19 T cell receptor beta chains presented below share a single source sample, sequenced in a study of blood T cell repertoires in COVID-19. Method: immunoSEQ multiplex PCR; TCRdb's copy keeps in-frame clones and lacks some. The sample shows over 120,000 clones, roughly 91% of them seen only once. The source material was peripheral blood. These receptors were obtained from a man between 60 and 75 years old with active or convalescent COVID-19.

In this sample, this clone turned up once. This sequence joins TRBV6-1 and TRBJ1-2, with D possibly being TRBD1 (6 bases). Deletions cut 2 bases from V and 4 bases from J, with 11 bases between. The CDR3 contains 14 residues. Germline CDR1 is MNHNS and CDR2 is SASEGT. The CDR3 here is CASSEIGRGYGYTF. The CDR3 bases are TGTGCCAGCAGTGAAATCGGCAGGGGCTATGGCTACACCTTC.

This chain links TRBV7-9 with TRBJ2-2; perhaps TRBD1 as D (5 bases). Deletions cut 5 bases from V and 0 bases from J, with 13 bases between. Germline V CDR1 and CDR2: SEHNR, FQNEAQ (reference sequence). The CDR3 is 16 residues long. The DNA for the CDR3 is TGTGCCAGCAGCCATGGGGCCAGGGCGAACACCGGGGAGCTGTTTTTT. Amino acid sequence: CASSHGARANTGELFF.

The chain recombines TRBV5-4 with TRBJ2-1; the match to TRBD2 covers 7 bases. Trimming took 4 bases from V and 6 from J; bases not matched to a gene: 16. This CDR3 has 17 residues. Germline CDR1 SGHNT, CDR2 YYREEE (reference sequence). CDR3 bases: TGTGCCAGCAGCCCTGGCCCCACTAGCGAAAGGGCCAATGAGCAGTTCTTC. This codes for CASSPGPTSERANEQFF.

This sequence joins TRBV10-3 and TRBJ2-1; the match to TRBD2 covers 15 bases. The CDR3 runs to 16 residues. Germline V gives CDR1 ENHRY, CDR2 SYGVKD. With 4 bases clipped from V and 7 bases from J, the junction kept 5 bases outside the gene matches. CDR3 in DNA: TGTGCCATCAGTGGAGCCGGGACTAGCGGGAGGAATGAGCAGTTCTTC. It codes for CAISGAGTSGRNEQFF.

The V call is TRBV24-1, the J call TRBJ1-2, with 8 bases that match TRBD1. CDR3 size: 14 residues. Trimming cost V 5 bases and J 4 bases; bases outside gene matches: 5. Looked up from germline, CDR1 is KGHDR and CDR2 is SFDVKD. The CDR3 here is CATSAMDRVYGYTF. DNA of the CDR3: TGTGCCACCAGTGCAATGGACAGGGTCTATGGCTACACCTTC.

The chain carries TRBV5-5 and TRBJ2-3; D might be TRBD2 (5 bases). Germline-derived CDR1 and CDR2 are SGHKS and YYEKEE (reference sequence). Trimming stripped 4 bases from V and 6 bases from J, with 15 bases between. The CDR3 length is 14 residues. The CDR3 sequence: CASSPGFGKDTQYF. The CDR3 DNA is TGTGCCAGCAGCCCGGGATTCGGTAAGGATACGCAGTATTTT. Full variable domain (outside the CDR3, taken from reference TRBV5-5 and TRBJ2-3): DAGVTQSPTHLIKTRGQQVTLRCSPISGHKSVSWYQQVLGQGPQFIFQYYEKEERGRGNFPDRFSARQFPNYSSELNVNALLLGDSALYLCASSPGFGKDTQYFGPGTRLTVL.

This clone showed up just a few times. The V gene is TRBV7-8, the J gene TRBJ1-2, with 8 bases aligning to TRBD1. Unmatched junction bases numbered 6, after V lost 7 bases and J lost 5 bases. The CDR3 extends over 13 amino acids. CDR1 SGHVS and CDR2 FQNEAQ come from the germline V gene. The CDR3 bases are TGTGCCAGCACGGACAGGGAGGGGTATGGCTACACCTTC. As protein: CASTDREGYGYTF.

This chain joins TRBV3-1 (or the pseudogene TRBV3-2) and TRBJ2-3; D is possibly TRBD1 (6 bases). From germline, CDR1 is LGHDT and CDR2 YNNKEL (reference sequence). This CDR3 spans 15 amino acids. Trimming left V 4 bases short and J 3 bases short, with 14 bases between. In DNA form, the CDR3 reads TGTGCCAGCAGCCCACCCGGACAGTCTACAGATACGCAGTATTTT. This codes for CASSPPGQSTDTQYF.

The CDR3 nucleotides are TGTGCCAGCAGTGGCCTCGGGACAGGGAAGAACTATGGCTACACCTTC. Protein product: CASSGLGTGKNYGYTF. V is TRBV6-2 or TRBV6-3 and J is TRBJ1-2; the match to TRBD1 covers 9 bases. This CDR3 comprises 16 residues. The germline V gene encodes CDR1 MNHEY and CDR2 SVGEGT. J gave up 2 bases and V 5 bases, and 9 bases lay outside the gene matches.

V is TRBV5-1 and J is TRBJ1-5; 8 bases fit TRBD1. The V gene's germline CDR1 is SGHRS and CDR2 YFSETQ. CDR3 length: 15 residues. Trimming removed 4 bases from V and 4 bases from J; junction bases left unmatched: 7. The CDR3 DNA reads as TGCGCCAGCAGCAAAGGGACAGGCAGTAATCAGCCCCAGCATTTT. This gives the protein CASSKGTGSNQPQHF.

The chain joins TRBV5-1 to TRBJ2-5; a possible D gene is TRBD2 (5 bases). In germline, CDR1 is SGHRS, CDR2 YFSETQ. Trimming left V 2 bases short and J 5 bases short, with 13 bases between. CDR3 length: 14 residues. CDR3 region: CASSLGGLGETQYF. CDR3 sequence (DNA): TGCGCCAGCAGCTTAGGAGGATTGGGCGAGACCCAGTACTTC.

This chain joins TRBV4-1 and TRBJ2-5; TRBD2 agrees at 9 bases. This CDR3 is built from 16 residues. Germline assignment: CDR1 MGHRA and CDR2 YSYEKL. The V gene end was trimmed by 1 base and the J gene end by 5 bases; junction bases not matched to a gene: 8. CDR3 region: CASSQASSGGGETQYF. The CDR3 DNA is TGCGCCAGCAGCCAAGCGAGTAGCGGGGGCGGGGAGACCCAGTACTTC.

The chain joins TRBV6-2 or TRBV6-3 to TRBJ1-3; possible D gene TRBD1, 6 bases. From germline, CDR1 is MNHEY and CDR2 SVGEGT. Trimming cost V 2 bases and J 3 bases, with 11 bases left between them. The CDR3 is made up of 15 amino acids. CDR3 sequence reads: CASSYGNRVGNTIYF. The CDR3 bases are TGTGCCAGCAGTTACGGAAACAGGGTTGGAAACACCATATATTTT.

The CDR3 DNA reads TGTGCCAGCAGGCGGGGAGGGATCGACACCATATATTTT. It yields the protein CASRRGGIDTIYF. The chain has TRBV3-1 (or the pseudogene TRBV3-2) and TRBJ1-3; no definite D call. The V end lost 6 bases, the J end lost 8 bases, and 14 bases lay between the germline ends. The length of the CDR3 is 13 residues. From germline, CDR1 is LGHDT and CDR2 YNNKEL (reference sequence).

The chain has TRBV6-5 and TRBJ1-1; TRBD1 matches at 9 bases. This CDR3 is built from 13 residues. The V gene end was trimmed by 2 bases and the J gene end by 7 bases; junction bases not matched to a gene: 2. CDR1 and CDR2 from the germline V gene are MNHEY and SVGAGI. DNA of the CDR3: TGTGCCAGCAGTTACCGGGACAGGGTTGAAGCTTTCTTT. Residues: CASSYRDRVEAFF.

The chain uses TRBV2 and TRBJ1-1; no firm D call. The germline V gene encodes CDR1 SNHLY and CDR2 FYNNEI. CDR3 length: 14 residues. V was clipped by 6 bases and J by 0 bases, with 11 bases between them. CDR3 DNA sequence: TGTGCCAGCAGCCAAGGAGGTATGAACACTGAAGCTTTCTTT. Encoded protein: CASSQGGMNTEAFF. The whole variable domain, remainder taken from reference TRBV2 and TRBJ1-1, is EPEVTQTPSHQVTQMGQEVILRCVPISNHLYFYWYRQILGQKVEFLVSFYNNEISEKSEIFDDQFSVERPDGSNFTLKIRSTKLEDSAMYFCASSQGGMNTEAFFGQGTRLTVV.

The chain links TRBV9 to TRBJ2-1, with 14 bases matching TRBD2. Germline V lookup: CDR1 SGDLS, CDR2 YYNGEE. CDR3 length: 16 residues. V lost 3 bases, J lost 7 bases, and 6 bases stayed unmatched. CDR3 sequence (DNA): TGTGCCAGCAGCGGACTAGCGGGGGGGCCTCGGAATGAGCAGTTCTTC. Its protein product is CASSGLAGGPRNEQFF.

This chain uses TRBV5-6 with TRBJ2-4; 10 bases are shared with TRBD2. CDR1 and CDR2 (germline): SGHDT, YYEEEE. This CDR3 region has 14 residues. V dropped 4 bases and J dropped 8; count of bases not matched to a gene: 6. This CDR3 is CASSTASGSHIQYF. The CDR3 nucleotides read TGTGCCAGCAGCACAGCTAGCGGGAGCCACATTCAGTACTTC.

This sequence joins TRBV2 and TRBJ2-5; 15 bases fit TRBD2. The V gene's germline CDR1 is SNHLY and CDR2 FYNNEI. The CDR3 consists of 17 residues. Trimming at V came to 3 bases and at J to 4 bases, leaving 6 bases not matched to a gene. This CDR3 reads CASSDDGTSGRTETQYF. In DNA, the CDR3 is TGTGCCAGCAGTGATGACGGGACTAGCGGGAGGACAGAGACCCAGTACTTC.